The entry that follows covers one TCR beta chain sequence. Its antigen remains unknown. This entry comes from a study of T cells after posttransplantation cyclophosphamide. General study findings and limits: TRB overlap between skin or GI tissue T cells and blood was limited. Recipient CMV seropositivity and CMV reactivation strongly tracked TRB clonality.

This table comes from immunoSEQ multiplex PCR, and its TCRdb copy is limited to in-frame clones, with some not included. The sample holds about 16,000 clones; roughly 94% are singletons and the top ten take more than 0.25%. This CDR3 is 11 amino acids long. CDR1 GTSNPN and CDR2 SVGIG come from the germline V gene (reference sequence). V was pared by 4 bases and J by 8 bases, with 11 bases between. The naive gate required viable CD3+CD4+ or CD3+CD8+ cells with CCR7+CD45RA+CD45RO-CD95-CD27+CD28+ phenotype. This receptor was obtained from a woman aged 45-59 years in good health and a related stem cell transplant donor. The chain employs TRBV30 and TRBJ1-2; D uncertain. Source material: naive CD4+ T cells sorted from blood. The CDR3 nucleotides read TGTGCCTGGATATCCAGTTTCGGCTACACCTTC. It translates to CAWISSFGYTF.